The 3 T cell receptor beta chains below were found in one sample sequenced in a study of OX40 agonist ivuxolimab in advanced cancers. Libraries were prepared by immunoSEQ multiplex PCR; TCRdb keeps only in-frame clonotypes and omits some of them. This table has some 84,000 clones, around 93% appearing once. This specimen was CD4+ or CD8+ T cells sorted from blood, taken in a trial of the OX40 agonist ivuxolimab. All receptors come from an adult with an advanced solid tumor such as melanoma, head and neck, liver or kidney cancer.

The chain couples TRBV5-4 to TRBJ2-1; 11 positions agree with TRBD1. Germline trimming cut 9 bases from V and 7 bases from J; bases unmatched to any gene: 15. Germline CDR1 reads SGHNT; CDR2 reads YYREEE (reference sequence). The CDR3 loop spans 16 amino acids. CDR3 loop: CAIWGSTGTGGNEQFF. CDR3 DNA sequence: TGTGCCATATGGGGGTCAACCGGGACAGGGGGAAATGAGCAGTTCTTC.

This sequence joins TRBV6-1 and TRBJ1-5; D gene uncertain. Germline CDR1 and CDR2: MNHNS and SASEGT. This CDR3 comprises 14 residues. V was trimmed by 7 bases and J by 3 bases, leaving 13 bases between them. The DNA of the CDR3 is TGTGCCAGCACCTCCGAGAGGAACAATCAGCCCCAGCATTTT. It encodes CASTSERNNQPQHF.

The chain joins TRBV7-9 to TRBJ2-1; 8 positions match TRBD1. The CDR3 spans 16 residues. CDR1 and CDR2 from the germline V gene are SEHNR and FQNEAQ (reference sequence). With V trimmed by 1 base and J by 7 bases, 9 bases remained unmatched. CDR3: CASSLEGQGARNEQFF. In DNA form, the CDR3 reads TGTGCCAGCAGCTTAGAGGGCCAGGGGGCGAGAAATGAGCAGTTCTTC.